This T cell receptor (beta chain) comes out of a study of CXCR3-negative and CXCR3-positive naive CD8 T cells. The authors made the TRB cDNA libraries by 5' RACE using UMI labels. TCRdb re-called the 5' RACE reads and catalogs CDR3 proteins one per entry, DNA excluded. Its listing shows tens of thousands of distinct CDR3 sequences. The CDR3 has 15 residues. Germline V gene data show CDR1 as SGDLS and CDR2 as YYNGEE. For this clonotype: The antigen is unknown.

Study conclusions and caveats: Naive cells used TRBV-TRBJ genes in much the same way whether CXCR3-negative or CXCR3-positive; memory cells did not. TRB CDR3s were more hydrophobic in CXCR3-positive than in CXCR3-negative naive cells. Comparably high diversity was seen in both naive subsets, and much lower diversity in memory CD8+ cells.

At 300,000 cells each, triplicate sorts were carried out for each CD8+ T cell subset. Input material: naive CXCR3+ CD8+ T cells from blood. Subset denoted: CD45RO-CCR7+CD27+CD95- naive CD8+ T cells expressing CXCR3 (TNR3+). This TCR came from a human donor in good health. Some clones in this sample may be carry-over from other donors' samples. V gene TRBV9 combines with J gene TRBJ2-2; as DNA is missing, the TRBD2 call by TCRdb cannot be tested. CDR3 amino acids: CASSPWASRTGELFF.